The present T cell receptor (beta chain) was sequenced within a study of cytomegalovirus exposure and HLA in healthy donors (dated by TCRdb to the late 2010s). General notes on the study: An earlier analysis of 587 of the donors reported 250 to 300 Gb of sequence data and 100 million to 120 million unique TCR beta sequences obtained from roughly 170 million T cells. An early release covering over 500 HLA-typed donors comprised approximately 300 gigabases of sequencing data and around 85 million unique TCR sequences. Of the roughly 400 genotyped donors, approximately 80% were placed in the genetic ancestry cluster associated with self-reported Caucasian donors. The study aimed to test whether cataloging public T cell receptors could reveal signatures of past pathogen exposure. Using immunosequencing, the study profiled T cell repertoires from about 650 subjects and related those repertoires to cytomegalovirus serostatus. In addition to the first cohort of approximately 650 subjects, a separate validation cohort of 120 different subjects was used. To predict cytomegalovirus infection status, the study brought together high-throughput TCR immunosequencing, statistical association of individual TCRs with disease status, and machine learning. To study patterns of TCR occurrence, a later analysis re-analyzed previously published TCR beta repertoires from 600 to 750 donors and added high-resolution HLA genotyping. The later analysis used no new phenotypic data to find candidate immune exposures, relying instead on TCR beta sequences and their occurrence across donors. To decide whether each TCR beta V gene segment behaved as functional or pseudogenic, an earlier analysis of nearly 600 of the donors relied on high-throughput TCR beta sequencing. Donor age, sex, ethnicity and CMV serostatus were compiled alongside the repertoire data. In a later genetic analysis, genome-wide SNP genotypes for about three fifths of the roughly 670 donors were used, and that subset was treated as a discovery cohort. Every repertoire in the discovery cohort had been generated on one and the same sequencing platform. HLA typing covered class I and class II loci at four-digit resolution. Typing coverage differed by locus: A, B, C, DRB1 and DQB1 were typed in about 629-630 donors, DQA1 in around 500, DPA1 in roughly 590, and DPB1 in 400 to 480. A handful of DR-DQ haplotypes were handled as single units for association and clustering because linkage in the cohort was strong. Among some 400 genotyped donors of the cohort, an average of about 240,000 unique TCR beta nucleotide sequences were sequenced per donor, roughly 18% of them non-productive.

Points the paper makes about the study in general: The sequencing pipeline was judged likely to have produced a cluster of highly shared sequence variants as a technical artifact. In vitro tests confirmed that a few of the cytomegalovirus-associated TCR beta chains recognize cytomegalovirus antigens. Specific HLA alleles were associated with 15,000 to 20,000 TCR beta sequences at a false discovery rate of 0.05 in a later analysis. In a later analysis, HLA-associated TCR beta chains showed more clonal expansion and lower generation probabilities than non-associated chains that were equally common. In a later analysis, most CMV-associated TCR beta chains were found to appear HLA-restricted, with HLA associations seemingly driven largely by CMV exposure. Because counts were too low, about 15 rarely observed V segments, including chromosome 9 orphons, were left out of the earlier analysis of several hundred of the donors. Across donors, most TCR sequences were observed very rarely, whereas some public TCRs were present in many individuals. Presence/absence analyses assumed roughly uniform sequencing depth across donors, an assumption that may not hold. Correlated functional status among segregating V segments might be attributable to linkage disequilibrium, but an unknown experimental factor could not be ruled out. HLA typing was unavailable for some donors at each locus, so association tests used only the typed subset. The study listed around 160 TCR beta chains as associated with cytomegalovirus. A later genetic analysis reported fewer N-insertions in productive TCRs among donors in an Asian-associated ancestry cluster than the approximately 670-donor mean. Cytomegalovirus status was reported to be diagnosed by the classifier with high specificity and sensitivity in both the original and validation cohorts. The 87-base-pair reads could not distinguish some IMGT-functional V segments, including TRBV6-2 and TRBV6-3, so those segments were excluded. A further reported finding was that TCR beta sequences accurately predicted the HLA-A and HLA-B alleles for most subjects in the first cohort. The only immune exposure information available for the cohort was CMV serostatus. The authors suggested that the approach could potentially be generalized to other disease states and immunological phenotypes. When HLA alleles, especially DR and DQ, strongly co-occurred, TCR associations were difficult to assign to individual alleles. The cohort was sequenced for TCR beta chains only, and without alpha or paired-chain data the features that could be detected were limited. In a later analysis, several top co-occurrence clusters were reported to appear linked to parvovirus B19, influenza, CMV and Epstein-Barr virus. In a later analysis, TCR association rates were found to vary across HLA loci, with the most associated TCRs seen for DRB1 alleles and the fewest for HLA-C alleles. An association between a missense DCLRE1C variant and V-gene and J-gene trimming of TCR beta chains was found in a later genetic analysis and replicated in an independent cohort. An earlier analysis of 587 of the donors showed that most TCR beta V segments appeared in productive rearrangements either about 87% or about 30% of the time, which broadly matched IMGT annotations.

CDR1 and CDR2, looked up from the germline V gene (reference sequence), are LNHNV and YYDKDF. The CDR3 measures 16 amino acids from cysteine to phenylalanine. The read is trimmed to its CDR3 DNA, 48 bases read in frame from base 1. To prepare the library, the immunoSEQ multiplex PCR assay was applied. For the multiplex PCR, a mixture combining 60 forward primers for TCR Vbeta segments and 13 reverse primers for TCR Jbeta segments was used. A multiplex PCR assay on genomic DNA amplified the CDR3 region of rearranged TCR beta genes. Amplified TCR beta libraries were sequenced as 87-base-pair reads on the Illumina HiSeq System. Per the authors' processing: A later analysis tallied 75 million to 85 million unique TCR beta chains across the approximately 670 repertoires, and about 10 million of those chains were shared by two or more donors. A nearest-neighbor algorithm error-corrected the raw reads and collapsed the reads into unique sequences, merging closely related sequences to remove PCR and sequencing errors. To assign V, D and J gene segments, CDR3 sequences were aligned to IMGT reference sequences. For a sequence to be retained, a match of at least six nucleotides to both a V gene segment and a J gene segment was required. Rearrangements were called productive when the CDR3 lacked stop codons and stayed in frame with V and J; all others were non-productive. CDR3 was defined by IMGT convention, running from the second conserved V-encoded cysteine to the conserved J-encoded phenylalanine. In an earlier analysis of just under 600 of the donors, sequences lacking an unambiguous match to a single V gene segment were excluded. An earlier analysis of 500 to 600 of the donors classified V segments as functional when productive rearrangements were above 56.7% and as segregating when the standard deviation between donors was above 5%. A statistical classification framework was built for diagnosing cytomegalovirus status from the catalog of TCR beta chain sequences. In a later analysis, TCR nucleotide sequences were compared against IMGT/GENE-DB human TR gene sequences so that V and J genes could be assigned. The TCRdist pipeline was used in a later analysis to assign CDR3 sequences and most-parsimonious VDJ recombination scenarios. In a later analysis, each TCR beta chain was defined by its CDR3 amino acid sequence together with its V-gene family, and reads without a unique V-gene family were excluded. A later analysis removed 592 highly shared, low-generation-probability nucleotide sequences to deal with suspected cross-contamination and a sequencing artifact. In a later analysis, a clonal expansion index was calculated for each public chain from normalized within-repertoire ranks of inferred template counts. Generation probabilities in a later analysis came from a VDJ recombination model fitted to out-of-frame rearrangements, and those results were checked against IGoR. In a later analysis, TCR-TCR, TCR-HLA and TCR-CMV co-occurrence was scored with hypergeometric tests, and a repertoire-size bias correction was applied to TCR pairs. To estimate false discovery rates, a later analysis permuted the HLA or CMV assignments 20 times. In a later analysis, co-occurring TCRs were grouped with DBSCAN, and TCRdist sequence similarity was added when clustering was performed within HLA-allele-positive subsets. Repertoires with fewer than 30,000 or more than 120,000 public chains were left out of co-occurrence clustering, as were about 5 repertoires with anomalous nucleotide sharing. TCRdb carries this immuneACCESS record with in-frame sequences only. Its versions omit some clonotypes, under half of them owing to an unresolved V gene in the studies checked, with the rest unexplained. D and trimming come from the DNA, and the V and J calls and clone size come from that table. A total of 200,000 to 250,000 clones appear in this sample, 65% to 85% of them only once. Approximately 2.8% of the sample is taken by the ten largest.

In total, 600 or so healthy bone marrow donors made up the cohort. At the time of sampling, every cohort member was nominally healthy, though immune exposures that went unrecorded were likely present. The donor was CMV seronegative and belonged to the group of 350 to 400 seronegative cohort members. A peripheral blood sample was collected from each donor, and TCR beta sequencing was performed on peripheral blood mononuclear cells. The Qiagen DNeasy Blood Extraction Kit was used to extract genomic DNA from the blood cell samples. Turning to this clone: Its antigen remains undetermined. Germline is not matched at one junction end, which may reflect a read error.

What was sequenced was PBMCs. The V and J genes are TRBV15 and TRBJ2-6; TRBD1 is possibly the D segment (5 matching bases). This clonotype was sampled from a man aged 30 to 39 in good health and CMV-seronegative. CDR3 protein: CATSRERISGASVLTF. The DNA sequence is as follows: TGTGCCACCAGCAGAGAAAGAATATCTGGGGCCAGCGTCCTGACTTTC.